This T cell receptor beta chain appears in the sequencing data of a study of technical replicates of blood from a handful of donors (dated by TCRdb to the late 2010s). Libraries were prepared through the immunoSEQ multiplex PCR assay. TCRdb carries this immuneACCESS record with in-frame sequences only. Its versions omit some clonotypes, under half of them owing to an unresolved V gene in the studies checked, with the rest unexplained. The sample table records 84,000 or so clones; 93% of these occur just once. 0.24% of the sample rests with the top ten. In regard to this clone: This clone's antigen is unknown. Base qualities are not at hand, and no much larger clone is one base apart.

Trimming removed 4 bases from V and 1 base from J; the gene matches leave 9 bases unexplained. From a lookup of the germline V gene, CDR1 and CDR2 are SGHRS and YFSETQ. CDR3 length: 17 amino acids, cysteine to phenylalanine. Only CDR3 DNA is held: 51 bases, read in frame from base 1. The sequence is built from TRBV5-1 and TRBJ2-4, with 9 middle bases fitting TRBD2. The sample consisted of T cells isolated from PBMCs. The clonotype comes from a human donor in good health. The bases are TGCGCCAGCAGCACCGGTAGCGGGAGTTCGGCCAAAAACATTCAGTACTTC. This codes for CASSTGSGSSAKNIQYF.